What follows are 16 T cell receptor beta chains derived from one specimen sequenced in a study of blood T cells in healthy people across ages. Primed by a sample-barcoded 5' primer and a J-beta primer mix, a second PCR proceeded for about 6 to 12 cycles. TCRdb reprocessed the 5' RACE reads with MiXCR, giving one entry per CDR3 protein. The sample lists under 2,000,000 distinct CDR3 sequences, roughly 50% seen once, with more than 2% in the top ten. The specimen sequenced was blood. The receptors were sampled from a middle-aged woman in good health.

DNA of the CDR3: TGCAGCGCCGGGACAGGGAAGAGCTCTGTCAATCAGCCCCAGCATTTT. It specifies CSAGTGKSSVNQPQHF. The chain links TRBV29-1 to TRBJ1-5; 9 nucleotides match TRBD1. Germline loops: CDR1 SQVTM, CDR2 ANQGSEA. The V gene end was trimmed by 7 bases and the J gene end by 3 bases; junction bases not matched to a gene: 13. The CDR3 length is 16 residues.

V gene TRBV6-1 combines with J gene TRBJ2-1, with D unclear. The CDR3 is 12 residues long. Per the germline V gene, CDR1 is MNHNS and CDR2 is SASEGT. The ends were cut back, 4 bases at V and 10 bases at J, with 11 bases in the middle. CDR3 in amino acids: CASSGPNWEQFF. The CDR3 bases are TGTGCCAGCAGTGGGCCGAACTGGGAGCAGTTCTTC.

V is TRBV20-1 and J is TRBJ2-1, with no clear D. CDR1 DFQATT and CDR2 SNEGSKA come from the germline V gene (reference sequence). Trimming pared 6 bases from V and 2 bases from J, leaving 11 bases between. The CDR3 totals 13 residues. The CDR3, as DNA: TGCAGTGCCCTCTTATCGCCCTACAATGAGCAGTTCTTC. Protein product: CSALLSPYNEQFF.

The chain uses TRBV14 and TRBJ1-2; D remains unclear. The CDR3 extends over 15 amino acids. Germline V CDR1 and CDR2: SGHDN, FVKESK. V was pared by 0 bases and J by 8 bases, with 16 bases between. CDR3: CASSQDPGGKRGYTF. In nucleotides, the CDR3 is TGTGCCAGCAGCCAAGATCCAGGAGGGAAGCGCGGCTACACCTTC.

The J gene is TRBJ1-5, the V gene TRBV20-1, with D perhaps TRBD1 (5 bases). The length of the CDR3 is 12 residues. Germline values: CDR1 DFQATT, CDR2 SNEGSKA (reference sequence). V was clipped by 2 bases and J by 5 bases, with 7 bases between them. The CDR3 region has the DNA TGCAGTGCTAGACCCAGGGATCAGCCCCAGCATTTT. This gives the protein CSARPRDQPQHF.

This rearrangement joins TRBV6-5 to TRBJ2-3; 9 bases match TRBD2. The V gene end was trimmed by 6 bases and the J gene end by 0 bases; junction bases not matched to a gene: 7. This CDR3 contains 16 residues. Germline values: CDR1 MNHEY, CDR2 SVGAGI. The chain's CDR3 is CASSLSGGISTDTQYF. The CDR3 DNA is TGTGCCAGCAGCCTTAGCGGGGGAATAAGCACAGATACGCAGTATTTT.

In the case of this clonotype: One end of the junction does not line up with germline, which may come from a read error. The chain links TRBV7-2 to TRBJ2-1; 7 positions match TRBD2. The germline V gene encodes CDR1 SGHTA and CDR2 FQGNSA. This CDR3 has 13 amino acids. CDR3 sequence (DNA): TGTGCCAACAGCCCCCCCGGTAGCGGGGAGCAGTTCTTC. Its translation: CANSPPGSGEQFF.

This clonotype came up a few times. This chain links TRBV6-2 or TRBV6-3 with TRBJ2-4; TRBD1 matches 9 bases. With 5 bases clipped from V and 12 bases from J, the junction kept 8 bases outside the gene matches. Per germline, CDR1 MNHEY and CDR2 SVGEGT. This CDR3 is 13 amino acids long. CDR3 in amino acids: CASSNTGGAGQYF. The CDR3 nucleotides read TGTGCCAGCAGTAACACAGGGGGCGCCGGTCAGTACTTC.

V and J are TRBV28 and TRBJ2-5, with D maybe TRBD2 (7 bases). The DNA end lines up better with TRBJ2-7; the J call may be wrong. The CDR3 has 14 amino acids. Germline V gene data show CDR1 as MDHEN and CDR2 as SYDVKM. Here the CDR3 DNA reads TGTGCCAGCACCGAGAGGGGGGGGGCAGACGAGCAGTACTTC. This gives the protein CASTERGGADEQYF.

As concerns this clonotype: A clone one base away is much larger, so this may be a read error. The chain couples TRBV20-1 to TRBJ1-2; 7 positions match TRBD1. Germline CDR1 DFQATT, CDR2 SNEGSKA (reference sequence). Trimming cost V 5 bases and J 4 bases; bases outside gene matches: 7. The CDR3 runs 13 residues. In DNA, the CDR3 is TGCAGTGCTGGTAGAGGGGGCAGCTATGGCTACACCTTC. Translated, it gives CSAGRGGSYGYTF.

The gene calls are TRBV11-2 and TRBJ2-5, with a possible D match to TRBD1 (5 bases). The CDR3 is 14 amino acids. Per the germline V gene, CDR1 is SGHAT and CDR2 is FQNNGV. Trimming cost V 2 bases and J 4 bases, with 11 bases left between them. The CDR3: CASSLTERGETQYF. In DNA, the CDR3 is TGTGCCAGCAGCTTAACGGAAAGGGGAGAGACCCAGTACTTC.

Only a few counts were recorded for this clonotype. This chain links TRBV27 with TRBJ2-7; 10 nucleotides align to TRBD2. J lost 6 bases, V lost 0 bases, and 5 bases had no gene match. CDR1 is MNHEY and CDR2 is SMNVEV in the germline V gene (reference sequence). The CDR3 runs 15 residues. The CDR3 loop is CASSLSRLAGPEQYF. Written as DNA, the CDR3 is TGTGCCAGCAGTTTATCCAGACTAGCGGGCCCCGAGCAGTACTTC.

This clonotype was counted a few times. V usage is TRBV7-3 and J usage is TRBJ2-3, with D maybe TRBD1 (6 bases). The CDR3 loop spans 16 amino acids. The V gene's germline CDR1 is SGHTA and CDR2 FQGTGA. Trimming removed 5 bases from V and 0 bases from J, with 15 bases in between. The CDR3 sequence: CASSPKLGQSTDTQYF. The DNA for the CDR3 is TGTGCCAGCAGCCCGAAACTGGGACAAAGCACAGATACGCAGTATTTT.

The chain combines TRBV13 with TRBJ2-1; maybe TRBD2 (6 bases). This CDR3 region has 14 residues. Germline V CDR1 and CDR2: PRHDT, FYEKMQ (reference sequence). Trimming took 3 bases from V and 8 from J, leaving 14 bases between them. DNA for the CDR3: TGTGCCAGCAGCTTTGGAGGGCTGAGGCATGAGCAGTTCTTC. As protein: CASSFGGLRHEQFF.

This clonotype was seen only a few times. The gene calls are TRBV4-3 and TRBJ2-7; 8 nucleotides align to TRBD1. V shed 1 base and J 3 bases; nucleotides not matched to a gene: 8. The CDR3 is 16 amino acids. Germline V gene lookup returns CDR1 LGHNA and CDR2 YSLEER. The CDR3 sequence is CASSQAAGGSFYEQYF. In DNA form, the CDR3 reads TGCGCCAGCAGCCAAGCGGCAGGGGGCAGTTTCTACGAGCAGTACTTC.

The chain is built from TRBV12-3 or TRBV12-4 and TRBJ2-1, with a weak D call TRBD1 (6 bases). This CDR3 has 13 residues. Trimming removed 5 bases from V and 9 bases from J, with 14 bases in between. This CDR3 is CASSPTGWAEQFF. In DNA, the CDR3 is TGTGCCAGCAGTCCGACAGGTTGGGCTGAGCAGTTCTTC.